This T cell receptor (beta chain) was observed in a study of technical replicates of blood from four donors (dated by TCRdb to 2015 to 2018). The CDR3 covers 12 residues, taking in both the cysteine and the phenylalanine. The DNA shown is the 36-base CDR3, in frame from base 1. Sequences SGHDT (CDR1) and YYEEEE (CDR2) are obtained from the germline V gene. The V and J ends are trimmed by 2 bases and 2 bases, leaving 4 bases between them. About this clone: Its specific antigen is unknown. The input lacks base qualities; no much larger clone sits a single base away.

Libraries were made using the immunoSEQ multiplex PCR assay. TCRdb re-hosts the immuneACCESS table, in-frame sequences only. Its copies lack some clones; in the studies checked, an unresolved V gene accounts for under half of them, and the cause for the rest is not known. Present in this sample are about 99,000 clones, 95% of which were seen just once. Of the sample, just over 0.2% is held by the ten largest clones. The chain uses TRBV5-6 and TRBJ2-5; no D gene call is confident. The sequencing input was T cells isolated from PBMCs. This TCR was recovered from a human donor in good health. The DNA is TGTGCCAGCAGCTTAGCTCAAGAGACCCAGTACTTC. Translated, it gives CASSLAQETQYF.